This T cell receptor (beta chain) was sequenced during a study of blood T cell repertoires in COVID-19. How the authors handled the data: The assay estimated nucleated cells by amplifying reference gene primers. Produced via immunoSEQ multiplex PCR; TCRdb's table is partial and in-frame only. Clone size and the V and J calls come from that table; the DNA yielded D and trimming. In the table there are roughly 200,000 clones, about 88% of which are singletons. Sequencing was performed on peripheral blood. This clonotype was obtained from a middle-aged woman who had recovered from COVID-19.

CDR3 coding DNA: TGTGCCAGCAGTTTCCAGGGGCCCGGGGAGCTGTTTTTT. It encodes CASSFQGPGELFF. This chain uses TRBV28 with TRBJ2-2; possible D gene TRBD1, 6 bases. The V gene lost 3 bases and the J gene lost 6 bases, with 8 bases spanning the gap. The CDR3 is 13 amino acids. The germline gives CDR1 MDHEN, CDR2 SYDVKM. The full variable domain, with the rest looked up from reference TRBV28 and TRBJ2-2, is DVKVTQSSRYLVKRTGEKVFLECVQDMDHENMFWYRQDPGLGLRLIYFSYDVKMKEKGDIPEGYSVSREKKERFSLILESASTNQTSMYLCASSFQGPGELFFGEGSRLTVL.